A selection of T cell receptor beta chains follows, all from one sample in a study of T cells in Graves' hyperthyroidism and ophthalmopathy. TCRdb passed the multiplex PCR reads through MiXCR, listing each CDR3 protein once. The sample shows under 400,000 distinct CDR3 sequences, 15% to 18% of them seen only once. Sequencing was performed on blood. These receptors came from a young woman with Graves' hyperthyroidism that later progressed to Graves' ophthalmopathy. CDR3s leave out the opening cysteine and the closing phenylalanine or tryptophan.

v_gene	j_gene	CDR3aa
TRBV11-2	TRBJ2-7	ASSLDLRTTYEQY
TRBV4-3	TRBJ2-3	ASSPDPTGSSTDTQY
TRBV2	TRBJ2-7	ASIKNYRELGYEQY
TRBV2	TRBJ1-5	ASGQGYQSNQPQH
TRBV28	TRBJ2-3	AISGLTTDTQY
TRBV28	TRBJ1-2	ASRQWGYT
TRBV28	TRBJ2-7	ASSSFNHEQY
TRBV7-9	TRBJ2-7	ASSSAIPYEQY
TRBV6-2/TRBV6-3	TRBJ2-2	ASSYDRASNTGELF
TRBV7-2	TRBJ2-5	ASSLLLAGSAGETQY
TRBV6-2/TRBV6-3	TRBJ2-1	ASSSLAGEDEQF
TRBV19	TRBJ1-1	ASIMTGVNTEAF
TRBV7-9	TRBJ2-7	ASSLFAGTLADYEQY
TRBV13	TRBJ2-7	ASSLVGTSGTYEQY
TRBV20-1	TRBJ1-3	SAQSGNTIY
TRBV5-1	TRBJ2-7	ASSSPGGGAGISYEQY
TRBV19	TRBJ1-1	ASSIPGRVTEAF
TRBV5-8	TRBJ2-7	ASSLDRAGDYEQY
TRBV7-2	TRBJ2-3	ASSSRDGTDTQY
TRBV30	TRBJ1-5	AWGDSGPQH
TRBV28	TRBJ2-7	ASSLWGRGQGAEEQY
TRBV20-1	TRBJ1-3	SASGVHRQGARGNTIY
TRBV6-7	TRBJ2-7	ASSYPGLATSSYEQY
TRBV28	TRBJ1-2	ASIRTGHSYGYT
TRBV19	TRBJ2-5	ASSTAQNQETQY
TRBV29-1	TRBJ2-7	SVGTSKIYEQY
TRBV4-1	TRBJ2-7	ASSQVGQTYEQY
TRBV28	TRBJ2-7	ASSTSGAGYEQY
TRBV19	TRBJ1-5	ASSVQTGSGNQPQH
TRBV29-1	TRBJ2-5	SVEGWANQETQY
TRBV6-1	TRBJ2-7	ASSERGMAGGIYEQY
TRBV2	TRBJ2-3	AIGLAWDTQY
TRBV19	TRBJ2-2	ASSVTGPKGNTGELF
TRBV4-2	TRBJ2-3	ASSQELGSSTDTQY
TRBV7-9	TRBJ2-1	AGEGQKIYNEQF
TRBV15	TRBJ2-3	ATSRDRDRVGDTQY
TRBV19	TRBJ1-5	ASSPRQSFSNQPQH
TRBV27	TRBJ2-7	ATLSGGYEQY
TRBV7-2	TRBJ1-4	ASSPDAGDEKLF
TRBV5-8	TRBJ1-1	ASSLGVTGRADTEAF
TRBV29-1	TRBJ2-7	SVAGGAPTYEQY
TRBV20-1	TRBJ2-1	SAMMASGINEQF
TRBV28	TRBJ1-5	ASKTGGGQPQH
TRBV29-1	TRBJ2-7	SVRTGLGEQY
TRBV27	TRBJ1-1	ASSSSGRRTNTEAF
TRBV15	TRBJ1-2	ATSAKRDTSNYGYT
TRBV2	TRBJ2-1	ASRGTTGGANEQF
TRBV5-1	TRBJ1-4	ASSFGDRAEKLF
TRBV5-1	TRBJ1-6	ASSAGTANSPLH